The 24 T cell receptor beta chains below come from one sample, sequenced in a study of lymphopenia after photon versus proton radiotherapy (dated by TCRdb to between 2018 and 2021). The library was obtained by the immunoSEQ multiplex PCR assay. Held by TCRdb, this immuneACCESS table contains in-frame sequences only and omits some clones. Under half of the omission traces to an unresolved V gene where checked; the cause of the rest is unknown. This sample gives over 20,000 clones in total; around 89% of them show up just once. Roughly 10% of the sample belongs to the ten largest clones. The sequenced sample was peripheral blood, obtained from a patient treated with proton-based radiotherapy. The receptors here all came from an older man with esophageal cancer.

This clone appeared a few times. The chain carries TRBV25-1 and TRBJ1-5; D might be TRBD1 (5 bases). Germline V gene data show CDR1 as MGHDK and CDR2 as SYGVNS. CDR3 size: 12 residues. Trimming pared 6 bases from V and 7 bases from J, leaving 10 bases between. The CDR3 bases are TGTGCCAGCAGGAGAGGGGACCAGCCCCAGCATTTT. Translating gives CASRRGDQPQHF.

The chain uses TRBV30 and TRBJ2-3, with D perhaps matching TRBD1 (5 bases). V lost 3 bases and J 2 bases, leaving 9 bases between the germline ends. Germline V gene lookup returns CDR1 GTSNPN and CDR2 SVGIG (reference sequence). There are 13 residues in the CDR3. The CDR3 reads CAWRTTATDTQYF. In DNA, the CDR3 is TGTGCCTGGAGGACGACAGCCACAGATACGCAGTATTTT.

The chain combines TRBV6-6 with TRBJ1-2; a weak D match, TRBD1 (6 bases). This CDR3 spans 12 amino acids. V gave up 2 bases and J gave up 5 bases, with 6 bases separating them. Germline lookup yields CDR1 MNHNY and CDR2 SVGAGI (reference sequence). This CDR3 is CASSYGTYGYTF. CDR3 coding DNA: TGTGCCAGCAGTTACGGGACATATGGCTACACCTTC.

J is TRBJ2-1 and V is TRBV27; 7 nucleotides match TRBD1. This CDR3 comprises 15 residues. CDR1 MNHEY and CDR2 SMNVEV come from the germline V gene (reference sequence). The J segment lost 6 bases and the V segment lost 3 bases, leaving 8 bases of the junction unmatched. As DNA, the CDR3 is TGTGCCAGCAGTTTTGTCGGGACAGAGAGCAATGAGCAGTTCTTC. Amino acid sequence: CASSFVGTESNEQFF.

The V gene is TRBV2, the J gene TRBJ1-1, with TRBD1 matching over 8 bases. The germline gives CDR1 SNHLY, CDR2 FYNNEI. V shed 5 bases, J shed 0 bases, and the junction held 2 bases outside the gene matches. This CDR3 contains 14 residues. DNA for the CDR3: TGTGCCAGCAGTTTACAGGGGGTGAACACTGAAGCTTTCTTT. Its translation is CASSLQGVNTEAFF. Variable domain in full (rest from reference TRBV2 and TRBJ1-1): EPEVTQTPSHQVTQMGQEVILRCVPISNHLYFYWYRQILGQKVEFLVSFYNNEISEKSEIFDDQFSVERPDGSNFTLKIRSTKLEDSAMYFCASSLQGVNTEAFFGQGTRLTVV.

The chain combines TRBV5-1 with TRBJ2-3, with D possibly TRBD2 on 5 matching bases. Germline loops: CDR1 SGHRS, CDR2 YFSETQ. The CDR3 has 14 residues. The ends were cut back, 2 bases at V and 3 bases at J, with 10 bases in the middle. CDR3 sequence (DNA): TGCGCCAGCAGCTTCGGACTGCAAACAGATACGCAGTATTTT. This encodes CASSFGLQTDTQYF.

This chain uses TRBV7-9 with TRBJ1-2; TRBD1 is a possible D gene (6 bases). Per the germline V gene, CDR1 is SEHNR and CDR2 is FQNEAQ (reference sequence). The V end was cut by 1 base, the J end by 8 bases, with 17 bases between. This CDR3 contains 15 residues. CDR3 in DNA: TGTGCCAGCAGCTTAGTCACAACAGGGTTTGGAGGCTACACCTTC. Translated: CASSLVTTGFGGYTF.

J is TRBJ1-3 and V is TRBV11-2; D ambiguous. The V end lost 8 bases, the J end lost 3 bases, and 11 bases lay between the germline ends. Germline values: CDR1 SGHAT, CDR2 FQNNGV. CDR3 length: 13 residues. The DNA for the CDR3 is TGTGCCAGCGCCACCGGGGTTGGAAACACCATATATTTT. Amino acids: CASATGVGNTIYF.

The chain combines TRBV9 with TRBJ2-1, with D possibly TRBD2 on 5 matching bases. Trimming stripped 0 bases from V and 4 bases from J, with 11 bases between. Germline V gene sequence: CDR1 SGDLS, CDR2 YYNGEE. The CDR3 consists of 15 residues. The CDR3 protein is CASSVDWPGYNEQFF. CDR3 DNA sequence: TGTGCCAGCAGCGTAGACTGGCCGGGGTACAATGAGCAGTTCTTC.

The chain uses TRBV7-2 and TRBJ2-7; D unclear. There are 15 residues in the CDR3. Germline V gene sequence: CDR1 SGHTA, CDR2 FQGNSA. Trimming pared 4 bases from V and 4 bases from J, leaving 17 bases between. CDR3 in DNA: TGTGCCAGCAGCTCCCACGGCTCGTCGCAATACGAGCAGTACTTC. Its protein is CASSSHGSSQYEQYF.

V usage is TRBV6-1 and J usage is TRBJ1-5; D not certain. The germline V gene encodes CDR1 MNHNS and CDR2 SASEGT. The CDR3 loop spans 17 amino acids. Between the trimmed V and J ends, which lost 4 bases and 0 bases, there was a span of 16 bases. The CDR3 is CASSGSVRQHSNQPQHF. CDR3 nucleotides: TGTGCCAGCAGTGGGTCCGTACGTCAGCATAGCAATCAGCCCCAGCATTTT.

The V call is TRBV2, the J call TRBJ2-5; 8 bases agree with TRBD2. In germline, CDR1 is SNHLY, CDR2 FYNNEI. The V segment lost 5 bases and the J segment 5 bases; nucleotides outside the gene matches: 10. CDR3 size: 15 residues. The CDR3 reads CASSPLAGLPETQYF. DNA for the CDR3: TGTGCCAGCAGTCCTCTAGCGGGTCTTCCGGAGACCCAGTACTTC.

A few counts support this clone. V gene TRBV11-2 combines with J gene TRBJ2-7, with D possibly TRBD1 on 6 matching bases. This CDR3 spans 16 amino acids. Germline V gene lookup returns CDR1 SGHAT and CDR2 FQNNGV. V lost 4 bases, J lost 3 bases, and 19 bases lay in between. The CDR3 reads CASSSPTDRRYYEQYF. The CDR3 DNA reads TGTGCCAGCAGCTCCCCCACCGACAGGAGATACTACGAGCAGTACTTC.

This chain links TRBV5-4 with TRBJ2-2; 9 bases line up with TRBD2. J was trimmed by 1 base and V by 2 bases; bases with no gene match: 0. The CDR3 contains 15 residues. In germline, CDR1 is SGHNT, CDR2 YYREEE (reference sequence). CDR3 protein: CASSLLAGNTGELFF. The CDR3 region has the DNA TGTGCCAGCAGCTTACTAGCGGGGAACACCGGGGAGCTGTTTTTT.

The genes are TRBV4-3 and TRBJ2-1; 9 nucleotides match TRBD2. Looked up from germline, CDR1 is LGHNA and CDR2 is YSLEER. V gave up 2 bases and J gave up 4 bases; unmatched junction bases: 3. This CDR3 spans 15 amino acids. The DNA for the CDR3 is TGCGCCAGCAGCCAATTAGCGGGGGATTACAATGAGCAGTTCTTC. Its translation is CASSQLAGDYNEQFF.

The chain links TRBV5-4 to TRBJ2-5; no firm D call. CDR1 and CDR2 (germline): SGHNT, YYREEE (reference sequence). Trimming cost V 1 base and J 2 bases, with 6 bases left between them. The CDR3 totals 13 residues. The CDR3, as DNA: TGTGCCAGCAGCTTGATAGATCAAGAGACCCAGTACTTC. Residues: CASSLIDQETQYF.

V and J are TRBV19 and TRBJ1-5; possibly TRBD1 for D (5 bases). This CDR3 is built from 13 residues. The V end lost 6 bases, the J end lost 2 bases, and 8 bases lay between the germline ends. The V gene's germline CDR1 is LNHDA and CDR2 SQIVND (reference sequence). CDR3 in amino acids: CASRRGRNQPQHF. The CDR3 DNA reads TGTGCCAGTAGAAGGGGCCGCAATCAGCCCCAGCATTTT.

Here the CDR3 reads CASSIWAGGNQPQHF. CDR3 DNA: TGTGCCAGTAGTATTTGGGCAGGGGGCAATCAGCCCCAGCATTTT. The chain has TRBV19 and TRBJ1-5, with TRBD1 as a possible D gene (6 bases). V was shortened by 3 bases and J by 2 bases, with 11 bases between the two germline ends. CDR3 size: 15 residues. The germline V gene encodes CDR1 LNHDA and CDR2 SQIVND (reference sequence).

Here the CDR3 DNA reads TGCGCCAGCAGCTTGAAAGGACAAATTAACAATGAGCAGTTCTTC. It codes for CASSLKGQINNEQFF. The rearrangement links TRBV5-1 to TRBJ2-1, with D possibly TRBD1 on 5 matching bases. Per germline, CDR1 SGHRS and CDR2 YFSETQ. CDR3 size: 15 residues. V was trimmed by 1 base and J by 5 bases, leaving 13 bases between them. The variable domain in full, completed from reference TRBV5-1 and TRBJ2-1, reads KAGVTQTPRYLIKTRGQQVTLSCSPISGHRSVSWYQQTPGQGLQFLFEYFSETQRNKGNFPGRFSGRQFSNSRSEMNVSTLELGDSALYLCASSLKGQINNEQFFGPGTRLTVL.

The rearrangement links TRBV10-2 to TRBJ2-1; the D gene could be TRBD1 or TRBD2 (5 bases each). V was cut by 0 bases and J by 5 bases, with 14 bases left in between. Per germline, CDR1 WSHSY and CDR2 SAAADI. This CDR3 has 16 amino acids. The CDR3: CASSESTGRGHNEQFF. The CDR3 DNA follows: TGCGCCAGCAGTGAGTCGACGGGAAGGGGCCACAATGAGCAGTTCTTC.

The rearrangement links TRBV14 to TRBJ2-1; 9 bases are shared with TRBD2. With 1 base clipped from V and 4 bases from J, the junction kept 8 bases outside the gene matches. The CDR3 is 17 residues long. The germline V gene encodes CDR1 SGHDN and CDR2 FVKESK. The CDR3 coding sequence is TGTGCCAGCAGCCAAGTTACGCGGGAGGGCCTTTACAATGAGCAGTTCTTC. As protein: CASSQVTREGLYNEQFF.

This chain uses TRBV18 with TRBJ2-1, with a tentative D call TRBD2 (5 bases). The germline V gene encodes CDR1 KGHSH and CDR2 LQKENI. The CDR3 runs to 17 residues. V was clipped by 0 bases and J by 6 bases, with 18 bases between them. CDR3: CASSPPPVGIEGNEQFF. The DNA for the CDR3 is TGTGCCAGCTCACCACCCCCCGTCGGGATAGAGGGCAATGAGCAGTTCTTC.

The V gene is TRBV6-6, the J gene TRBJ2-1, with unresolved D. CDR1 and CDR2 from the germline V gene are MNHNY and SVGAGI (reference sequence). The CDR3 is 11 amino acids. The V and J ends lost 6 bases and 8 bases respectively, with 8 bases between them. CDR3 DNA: TGTGCCAGCAGCACTCAGGATGAGCAGTTCTTC. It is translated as CASSTQDEQFF.

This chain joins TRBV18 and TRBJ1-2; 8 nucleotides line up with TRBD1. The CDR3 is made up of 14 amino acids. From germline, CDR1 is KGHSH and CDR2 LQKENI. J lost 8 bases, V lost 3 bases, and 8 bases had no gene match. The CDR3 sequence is CASSPSGQGEGYTF. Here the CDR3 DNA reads TGTGCCAGCTCACCTTCCGGACAGGGCGAGGGCTACACCTTC.